Listed below are T cell receptor beta chains from one sample, sequenced in a study of T-cell memory formation after mild COVID-19. MiXCR, run by TCRdb on the 5' RACE reads, gives a single entry per CDR3 protein. The sample has about 540,000 distinct CDR3 sequences, 20% seen once; the top ten hold approximately 12%. The sample consisted of PBMCs or a T cell subset sorted from them (not recorded which). These receptors originate from an adult woman who had mild COVID-19 (a few samples of this study predate the infection). Cell type and time point are not known. CDR3s include the opening cysteine and the closing phenylalanine or tryptophan. The order of the fields is clone size, D gene, V gene, J gene, CDR3 length, CDR3 DNA, CDR3 protein. D genes are given only for firm matches. Size is stated for part of the rows, as once, few or many counts, or as a class when the clone is expanded.

clone size: many
D gene: TRBD2
V gene: TRBV7-2
J gene: TRBJ2-3
CDR3 length: 18
CDR3 DNA: TGTGCCAGCAGCCGAAGGTCGATAGCGGGATTCGGCACAGATACGCAGTATTTT
CDR3 protein: CASSRRSIAGFGTDTQYF

clone size: .
D gene: .
V gene: TRBV20-1
J gene: TRBJ1-1
CDR3 length: 13
CDR3 DNA: TGCAGTGCTAGAGAGAGAGGTTGGACTGAAGCTTTCTTT
CDR3 protein: CSARERGWTEAFF

clone size: .
D gene: .
V gene: TRBV14
J gene: TRBJ2-1
CDR3 length: 19
CDR3 DNA: TGTGCCAGCAGCCAAGATCGAAACCCTTTGGGAAGCTCCTACAATGAGCAGTTCTTC
CDR3 protein: CASSQDRNPLGSSYNEQFF

clone size: many
D gene: .
V gene: TRBV12-3/TRBV12-4
J gene: TRBJ2-5
CDR3 length: 13
CDR3 DNA: TGTGCCAGCAGTCTGACTAGGTGGGAGACCCAGTACTTC
CDR3 protein: CASSLTRWETQYF

clone size: once
D gene: TRBD2
V gene: TRBV6-5
J gene: TRBJ2-3
CDR3 length: 16
CDR3 DNA: TGTGCCAGCAGCTTGACTAGCGGGGGGTGCCCAGATACGCAGTATTTT
CDR3 protein: CASSLTSGGCPDTQYF

clone size: .
D gene: .
V gene: TRBV18
J gene: TRBJ1-1
CDR3 length: 16
CDR3 DNA: TGTGCCAGCTCACCACCCGGGTCAAGCTGGGGCACTGAAGCTTTCTTT
CDR3 protein: CASSPPGSSWGTEAFF

clone size: few
D gene: .
V gene: TRBV24-1
J gene: TRBJ2-5
CDR3 length: 14
CDR3 DNA: TGTGCCACCAGTGACTTGACAGTTTACGGGACCCAGTACTTC
CDR3 protein: CATSDLTVYGTQYF

clone size: .
D gene: .
V gene: TRBV5-1
J gene: TRBJ2-1
CDR3 length: 13
CDR3 DNA: TGCGCCAGCAGCATCGGGACCACAGATGAGCAGTTCTTC
CDR3 protein: CASSIGTTDEQFF

clone size: few
D gene: TRBD1
V gene: TRBV24-1
J gene: TRBJ1-5
CDR3 length: 14
CDR3 DNA: TGTGCCACCAGGAGAGACAGGGCCAATCAGCCCCAGCATTTT
CDR3 protein: CATRRDRANQPQHF

clone size: .
D gene: TRBD1
V gene: TRBV7-9
J gene: TRBJ2-2
CDR3 length: 16
CDR3 DNA: TGTGCCAGCAGCCGTTGGACAGGGAGGAACACCGGGGAGCTGTTTTTT
CDR3 protein: CASSRWTGRNTGELFF

clone size: few
D gene: .
V gene: TRBV9
J gene: TRBJ2-7
CDR3 length: 13
CDR3 DNA: TGTGCCAGCAGCCCCCCAGGGCTACGCGAGCAGTACTTC
CDR3 protein: CASSPPGLREQYF

clone size: few
D gene: TRBD1
V gene: TRBV27
J gene: TRBJ2-7
CDR3 length: 15
CDR3 DNA: TGTGCCAGCAGGGGGGAGGGGACAGGGGCCTACGAGCAGTACTTC
CDR3 protein: CASRGEGTGAYEQYF